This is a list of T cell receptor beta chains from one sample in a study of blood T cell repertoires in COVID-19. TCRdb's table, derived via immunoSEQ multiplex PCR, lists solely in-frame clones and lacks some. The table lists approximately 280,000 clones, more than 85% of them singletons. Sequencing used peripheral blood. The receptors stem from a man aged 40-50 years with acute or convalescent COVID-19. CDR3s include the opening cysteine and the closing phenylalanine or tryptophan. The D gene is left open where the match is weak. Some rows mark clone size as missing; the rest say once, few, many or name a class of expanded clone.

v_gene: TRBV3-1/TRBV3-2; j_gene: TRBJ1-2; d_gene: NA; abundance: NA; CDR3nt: TGTGCCAGCAGCCAAGTTCGAGAGGGTGACTATGGCTACACCTTC; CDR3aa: CASSQVREGDYGYTF
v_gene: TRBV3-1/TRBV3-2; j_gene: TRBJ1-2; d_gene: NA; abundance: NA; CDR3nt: TGTGCCAGCAGCCGGAGAGAGAGTCCCGGCTACACCTTC; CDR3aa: CASSRRESPGYTF
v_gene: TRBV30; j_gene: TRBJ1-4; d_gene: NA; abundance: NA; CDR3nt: TGTGCCTGGAGTGTACGCGGGGCCGCAACTAATGAAAAACTGTTTTTT; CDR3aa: CAWSVRGAATNEKLFF
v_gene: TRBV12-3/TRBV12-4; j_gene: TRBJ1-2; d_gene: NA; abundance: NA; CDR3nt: TGTGCCAGCAGGGGCGATGGCTACACCTTC; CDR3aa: CASRGDGYTF
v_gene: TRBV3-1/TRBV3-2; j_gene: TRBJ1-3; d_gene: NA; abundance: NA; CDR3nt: TGTGCCAGCAGCCCCATCGGGGGAAACACCATATATTTT; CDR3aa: CASSPIGGNTIYF
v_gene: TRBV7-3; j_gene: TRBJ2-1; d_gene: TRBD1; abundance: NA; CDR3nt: TGTGCCAGCAGCTTTGGACAGGGGGCGAGGAATGAGCAGTTCTTC; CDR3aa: CASSFGQGARNEQFF
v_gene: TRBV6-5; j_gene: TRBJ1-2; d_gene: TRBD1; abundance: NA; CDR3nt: TGTGCCAATCTCAGGGGGAACTATGGCTACACCTTC; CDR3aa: CANLRGNYGYTF
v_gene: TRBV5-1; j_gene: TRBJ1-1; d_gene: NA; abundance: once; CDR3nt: TGCGCCAGCAGCTTGGGCACAGGGTTGGGGACTGAAGCTTTCTTT; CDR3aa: CASSLGTGLGTEAFF
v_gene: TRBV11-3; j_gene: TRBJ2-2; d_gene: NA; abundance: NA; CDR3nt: TGTGCCAGCAGCCCCATGGGGGGAAACACCGGGGAGCTGTTTTTT; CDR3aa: CASSPMGGNTGELFF
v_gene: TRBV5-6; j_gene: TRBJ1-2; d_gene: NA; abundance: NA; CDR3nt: TGTGCCAGCAGCTTTACCCTCGGTGGCTACACCTTC; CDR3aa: CASSFTLGGYTF